Below are 28 T cell receptor beta chains sequenced from a single sample in a study of blood T cell repertoires in COVID-19 (TCRdb year 2020). Receptor libraries were prepared by the immunoSEQ multiplex PCR assay. TCRdb mirrors the immuneACCESS table, restricted to in-frame sequences. Some clones are absent from its copies; in checked studies, under half trace to an unresolved V gene, and the reason for the others is unknown. This sample lists 150,000 to 200,000 clones; 86% were detected once. The ten largest clones add up to 10% to 11% of the sample. The sample taken for sequencing was peripheral blood. Receptor source: a woman aged 55-69 years with COVID-19, enrolled during active disease.

This clone was found once. The V gene is TRBV21-1, the J gene TRBJ1-4. TRBV21-1 is designated a pseudogene. The CDR3 is 16 amino acids. The CDR3 DNA is TGTGCCAGCAGCCCCCCGCGGACTCCTTCTAATGAAAAACTGTTTTTT. Translation gives CASSPPRTPSNEKLFF.

The CDR3 nucleotides are TGTGCCAGCAGCCAAGTGGGGCGGATCTCCTACGAGCAGTACTTC. This codes for CASSQVGRISYEQYF. This chain uses TRBV3-1 (or the pseudogene TRBV3-2) with TRBJ2-7, with D perhaps TRBD1 (5 bases). This CDR3 region has 15 residues. Germline V gene sequence: CDR1 LGHDT, CDR2 YNNKEL (reference sequence). V dropped 1 base and J dropped 0 bases, with 10 bases sitting between them.

About this clone: Within the sample, other DNA sequences also encode this same CDR3. The chain links TRBV5-4 to TRBJ2-5, with 10 positions matching TRBD1. This CDR3 region has 15 residues. J lost 2 bases, V lost 4 bases, and 5 bases had no gene match. Per germline, CDR1 SGHNT and CDR2 YYREEE (reference sequence). CDR3 amino acids: CASSPDRGRQETQYF. The CDR3, as DNA: TGTGCCAGCAGCCCCGACAGGGGGCGACAAGAGACCCAGTACTTC.

The chain links TRBV6-5 to TRBJ2-3; a possible D gene is TRBD2 (5 bases). With 4 bases removed from V and 1 base from J, the gap between germline ends came to 9 bases. Germline CDR1 MNHEY, CDR2 SVGAGI. The CDR3 contains 14 residues. The CDR3 sequence: CASSLGVGTDTQYF. CDR3 bases: TGTGCCAGCAGTTTGGGAGTTGGCACAGATACGCAGTATTTT.

The J gene is TRBJ1-4, the V gene TRBV5-1, with 7 nucleotides matching TRBD1. After removal of 0 bases from V and 14 bases from J, the junction contained 16 bases not matched to a gene. The CDR3 covers 16 residues. The germline V gene encodes CDR1 SGHRS and CDR2 YFSETQ. The CDR3 loop reads CASSLVGGTAGEDLFF. The DNA for the CDR3 is TGCGCCAGCAGCTTGGTAGGAGGGACAGCCGGGGAAGATCTGTTTTTT.

This chain links TRBV19 with TRBJ2-7; 12 bases match TRBD2. The CDR3 spans 15 residues. Trimming at V came to 5 bases and at J to 2 bases, leaving 4 bases not matched to a gene. Germline-derived CDR1 and CDR2 are LNHDA and SQIVND (reference sequence). CDR3 residues: CASSETSGGAYEQYF. The CDR3 DNA follows: TGTGCCAGTAGTGAGACTAGCGGGGGTGCCTACGAGCAGTACTTC.

The V call is TRBV5-1, the J call TRBJ1-6, with D possibly being TRBD1 (6 bases). Germline V gives CDR1 SGHRS, CDR2 YFSETQ. This CDR3 comprises 14 residues. V lost 4 bases and J lost 7, with 12 bases in between. In nucleotides, the CDR3 is TGCGCCAGCAGCCCGGGACATTTCAATTCACCCCTCCACTTT. This codes for CASSPGHFNSPLHF. Filled out from reference TRBV5-1 and TRBJ1-6, the complete variable domain reads KAGVTQTPRYLIKTRGQQVTLSCSPISGHRSVSWYQQTPGQGLQFLFEYFSETQRNKGNFPGRFSGRQFSNSRSEMNVSTLELGDSALYLCASSPGHFNSPLHFGNGTRLTVT.

The V call is TRBV10-3, the J call TRBJ1-5, with TRBD1 matching 7 bases. Germline CDR1 is ENHRY and CDR2 is SYGVKD. The length of the CDR3 is 15 residues. V shed 3 bases, J shed 6 bases, and the junction held 8 bases outside the gene matches. The DNA for the CDR3 is TGTGCCATCAGTGACCCTACAGGGGTAGGTCAGCCCCAGCATTTT. It translates to CAISDPTGVGQPQHF.

This chain links TRBV28 with TRBJ2-6, with D uncertain. CDR3 length: 15 residues. Germline CDR1 MDHEN, CDR2 SYDVKM. The V gene lost 1 base and the J gene lost 2 bases, with 6 bases spanning the gap. CDR3: CASSLSVPGANVLTF. CDR3 sequence (DNA): TGTGCCAGCAGTTTATCCGTCCCTGGGGCCAACGTCCTGACTTTC. Drawing the rest from reference TRBV28 and TRBJ2-6, the complete variable domain is DVKVTQSSRYLVKRTGEKVFLECVQDMDHENMFWYRQDPGLGLRLIYFSYDVKMKEKGDIPEGYSVSREKKERFSLILESASTNQTSMYLCASSLSVPGANVLTFGAGSRLTVL.

This sequence joins TRBV10-2 and TRBJ1-5; D perhaps matches TRBD1 (6 bases). V lost 6 bases and J lost 6, with 9 bases in between. The CDR3 extends over 12 amino acids. Germline CDR1 is WSHSY and CDR2 is SAAADI. The CDR3 DNA follows: TGCGCCAGCAGCCGGGACATTCAGCCCCAGCATTTT. This codes for CASSRDIQPQHF.

The gene calls are TRBV7-2 and TRBJ2-5, with D maybe TRBD2 (5 bases). Looked up from germline, CDR1 is SGHTA and CDR2 is FQGNSA. CDR3 length: 14 amino acids. Trimming removed 4 bases from V and 8 bases from J, with 17 bases in between. CDR3 bases: TGTGCCAGCAGCTCCCCGGGGTTGAGTGGAACCCAGTACTTC. Residues: CASSSPGLSGTQYF.

The genes are TRBV14 and TRBJ1-1, with D possibly TRBD1 on 6 matching bases. Looked up from germline, CDR1 is SGHDN and CDR2 is FVKESK. The CDR3 contains 14 residues. V dropped 0 bases and J dropped 8 bases, with 13 bases sitting between them. CDR3 nucleotides: TGTGCCAGCAGCCAAGATCTGGGGGCGGCGGAAGCTTTCTTT. Encoded protein: CASSQDLGAAEAFF.

The chain combines TRBV5-1 with TRBJ2-7; 10 bases fit TRBD2. Per germline, CDR1 SGHRS and CDR2 YFSETQ. The V and J ends lost 0 bases and 5 bases, in that order; junction bases with no gene match: 2. This CDR3 is built from 14 residues. The CDR3 loop is CASSLVAGGHEQYF. The CDR3 DNA reads as TGCGCCAGCAGCTTGGTAGCGGGAGGCCACGAGCAGTACTTC. The complete variable domain, with remaining parts taken from reference TRBV5-1 and TRBJ2-7, reads KAGVTQTPRYLIKTRGQQVTLSCSPISGHRSVSWYQQTPGQGLQFLFEYFSETQRNKGNFPGRFSGRQFSNSRSEMNVSTLELGDSALYLCASSLVAGGHEQYFGPGTRLTVT.

This rearrangement joins TRBV27 to TRBJ2-1; D gene unclear. Germline-derived CDR1 and CDR2 are MNHEY and SMNVEV (reference sequence). Trimming pared 6 bases from V and 2 bases from J, leaving 14 bases between. The CDR3 extends over 15 amino acids. CDR3 nucleotide sequence: TGTGCCAGCAGCCTTTCAAGGAGCCCCTACAATGAGCAGTTCTTC. The encoded protein is CASSLSRSPYNEQFF.

This clone was detected once. The V and J genes are TRBV29-1 and TRBJ1-2; no definite D call. The V gene's germline CDR1 is SQVTM and CDR2 ANQGSEA. The CDR3 is 11 residues long. The germline V and J ends were trimmed by 4 bases and 8 bases, with 11 bases remaining between them. For the CDR3, the DNA is TGCAGCGTTGTTGGGGAGGAAGGCTACACCTTC. Translating it yields CSVVGEEGYTF.

The rearrangement uses TRBV19 and TRBJ1-5, with D possibly matching TRBD1 (5 bases). Trimming cost V 5 bases and J 0 bases, with 8 bases left between them. The V gene's germline CDR1 is LNHDA and CDR2 SQIVND (reference sequence). The CDR3 spans 14 residues. CDR3 DNA sequence: TGTGCCAGTAGTGGGGCGTATAGCAATCAGCCCCAGCATTTT. Encoded protein: CASSGAYSNQPQHF.

The chain carries TRBV29-1 and TRBJ2-3; 13 bases line up with TRBD2. V was pared by 6 bases and J by 6 bases, with 3 bases of the junction left unmatched. The CDR3 has 13 amino acids. CDR1 SQVTM and CDR2 ANQGSEA come from the germline V gene. CDR3 protein: CSVGLAGADTQYF. Written as DNA, the CDR3 is TGCAGCGTAGGACTAGCGGGAGCGGATACGCAGTATTTT.

V gene TRBV4-3 combines with J gene TRBJ2-7, with D possibly TRBD1 on 5 matching bases. The CDR3 extends over 15 amino acids. Germline CDR1 is LGHNA and CDR2 is YSLEER. The V and J ends lost 0 bases and 4 bases respectively, with 13 bases between them. The CDR3 sequence is CASSQDRGRAYEQYF. Written as DNA, the CDR3 is TGCGCCAGCAGCCAAGATAGAGGCAGGGCGTACGAGCAGTACTTC.

Only one count was recorded for this clone. The CDR3 region has the DNA TGTGCCAGCAGCCAGGGCCTTGGAGCTTTCTTT. This sequence encodes CASSQGLGAFF. The chain carries TRBV14 and TRBJ1-1, with no clear D. The length of the CDR3 is 11 residues. Germline V gene data show CDR1 as SGHDN and CDR2 as FVKESK. V lost 3 bases, J lost 10 bases, and 9 bases lay in between. Filled out from reference TRBV14 and TRBJ1-1, the complete variable domain reads EAGVTQFPSHSVIEKGQTVTLRCDPISGHDNLYWYRRVMGKEIKFLLHFVKESKQDESGMPNNRFLAERTGGTYSTLKVQPAELEDSGVYFCASSQGLGAFFGQGTRLTVV.

The V call is TRBV5-6, the J call TRBJ1-5; 8 bases match TRBD1. Germline CDR1 and CDR2: SGHDT and YYEEEE. The ends lost 1 base at V and 0 bases at J; junction bases unmatched: 0. The CDR3 runs 15 residues. CDR3 protein: CASSLQGASNQPQHF. The CDR3 region has the DNA TGTGCCAGCAGCTTGCAGGGGGCTAGCAATCAGCCCCAGCATTTT.

The chain couples TRBV6-5 to TRBJ1-6; D unclear. Germline-derived CDR1 and CDR2 are MNHEY and SVGAGI. V was clipped by 4 bases and J by 0 bases, with 4 bases between them. The CDR3 consists of 14 residues. The CDR3 loop is CASSSLSYNSPLHF. DNA for the CDR3: TGTGCCAGCAGTTCACTCTCCTATAATTCACCCCTCCACTTT.

The chain employs TRBV3-1 (or the pseudogene TRBV3-2) and TRBJ1-2, with a weak D call TRBD1 (5 bases). V lost 1 base, J lost 6 bases, and 12 bases lay in between. CDR1 is LGHDT, CDR2 YNNKEL, per germline (reference sequence). The CDR3 length is 14 residues. The CDR3 DNA sequence: TGTGCCAGCAGCCAAGGGGGGGGAATCAATGGCTACACCTTC. It encodes CASSQGGGINGYTF.

CDR3 nucleotide sequence: TGTGCCAGCAGCCAAAGACTAGCGGGGAACTACGAGCAGTACTTC. As protein: CASSQRLAGNYEQYF. V usage is TRBV11-2 and J usage is TRBJ2-7; the match to TRBD2 covers 11 bases. V trimming: 5 bases; J trimming: 3 bases; junction bases outside the gene matches: 6. The CDR3 is 15 amino acids. Germline V gene lookup returns CDR1 SGHAT and CDR2 FQNNGV.

The chain is built from TRBV25-1 and TRBJ2-7; D gene unclear. The germline gives CDR1 MGHDK, CDR2 SYGVNS. V was pared by 0 bases and J by 5 bases, with 14 bases between. The CDR3 has 15 amino acids. The CDR3 region has the DNA TGTGCCAGCAGTGAATACGGTGGAGCGTCCGACGAGCAGTACTTC. Protein: CASSEYGGASDEQYF.

The chain has TRBV9 and TRBJ1-2, with D maybe TRBD1 (5 bases). Germline V gene data show CDR1 as SGDLS and CDR2 as YYNGEE. V lost 3 bases, J lost 6 bases, and 18 bases lay in between. The CDR3 extends over 15 amino acids. This CDR3 is CASSGAGSGIHGYTF. CDR3 DNA sequence: TGTGCCAGCAGCGGGGCAGGGTCAGGAATCCATGGCTACACCTTC.

This clone appeared a single time. V and J are TRBV24-1 and TRBJ2-5; 7 nucleotides match TRBD2. V was pared by 2 bases and J by 5 bases, with 1 base of the junction left unmatched. Germline CDR1 is KGHDR and CDR2 is SFDVKD. This CDR3 spans 13 amino acids. CDR3 amino acids: CATSDWGGETQYF. DNA of the CDR3: TGTGCCACCAGTGATTGGGGGGGGGAGACCCAGTACTTC.

Concerning this clone: This sample includes further DNA sequences coding for the same CDR3. The chain has TRBV20-1 and TRBJ1-3; D gene unclear. Germline CDR1 is DFQATT and CDR2 is SNEGSKA (reference sequence). The germline V and J ends were trimmed by 6 bases and 4 bases, with 7 bases remaining between them. The CDR3 has 11 amino acids. The CDR3: CSAGGGNTIYF. The CDR3 DNA reads TGCAGTGCCGGAGGGGGAAACACCATATATTTT.

The chain couples TRBV30 to TRBJ1-5; tentative D call: TRBD1 (5 bases). The germline V gene encodes CDR1 GTSNPN and CDR2 SVGIG (reference sequence). The CDR3 contains 13 residues. The ends were cut back, 3 bases at V and 4 bases at J, with 10 bases in the middle. The chain's CDR3 is CAWRGGKNQPQHF. Here the CDR3 DNA reads TGTGCCTGGAGGGGGGGGAAAAATCAGCCCCAGCATTTT.